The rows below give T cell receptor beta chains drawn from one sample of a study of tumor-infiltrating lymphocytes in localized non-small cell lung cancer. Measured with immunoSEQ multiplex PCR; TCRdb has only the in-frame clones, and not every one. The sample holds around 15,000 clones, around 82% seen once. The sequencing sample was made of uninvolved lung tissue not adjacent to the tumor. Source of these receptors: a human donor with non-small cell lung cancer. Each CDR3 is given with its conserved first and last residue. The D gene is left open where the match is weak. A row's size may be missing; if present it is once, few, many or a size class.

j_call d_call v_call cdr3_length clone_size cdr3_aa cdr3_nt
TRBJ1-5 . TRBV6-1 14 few CASSETSSNQPQHF TGTGCCAGCAGTGAGACGTCTAGCAATCAGCCCCAGCATTTT
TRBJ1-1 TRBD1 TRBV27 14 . CASSFDRVNTEAFF TGTGCCAGCAGTTTCGACAGGGTGAACACTGAAGCTTTCTTT
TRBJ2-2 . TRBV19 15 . CASSDRQGLPRELFF TGTGCCAGTAGTGACCGCCAGGGGTTACCTCGGGAGCTGTTTTTT
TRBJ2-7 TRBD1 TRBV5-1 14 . CASSFDRGSGEQYF TGCGCCAGCAGCTTTGACAGGGGGTCTGGAGAGCAGTACTTC
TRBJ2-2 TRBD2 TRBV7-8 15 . CASSPGLADTGELFF TGTGCCAGCAGCCCAGGACTAGCGGATACCGGGGAGCTGTTTTTT
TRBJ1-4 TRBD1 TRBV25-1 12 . CATGQGNEKLFF TGTGCCACGGGACAGGGTAATGAAAAACTGTTTTTT
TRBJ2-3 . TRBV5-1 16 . CASSQGGAGSPDTQYF TGCGCCAGCAGCCAAGGGGGGGCAGGGTCCCCAGATACGCAGTATTTT
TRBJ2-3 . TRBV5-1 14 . CASSSGLDTDTQYF TGCGCCAGCAGCTCCGGACTCGACACAGATACGCAGTATTTT
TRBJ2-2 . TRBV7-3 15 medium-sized CASSLNRDSTGELFF TGTGCCAGCAGCCTAAACCGGGACTCCACCGGGGAGCTGTTTTTT
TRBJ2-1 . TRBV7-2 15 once CASSQGPLSYNEQFF TGTGCCAGCAGCCAGGGACCTCTGTCCTACAATGAGCAGTTCTTC
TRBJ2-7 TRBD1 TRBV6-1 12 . CASSEAQGGQYF TGTGCCAGCAGTGAAGCACAGGGGGGGCAGTACTTC
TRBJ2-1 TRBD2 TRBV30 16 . CAWSTLAGGPRNEQFF TGTGCCTGGAGTACCCTGGCGGGAGGGCCGAGGAATGAGCAGTTCTTC
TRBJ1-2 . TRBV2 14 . CASSDQQGQYGYTF TGTGCCAGCAGTGATCAACAGGGACAATATGGCTACACCTTC
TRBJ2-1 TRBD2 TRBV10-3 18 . CAISESGRVTSGDNEQFF TGTGCCATCAGTGAGTCGGGCCGGGTGACTAGCGGGGACAATGAGCAGTTCTTC
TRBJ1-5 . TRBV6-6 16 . CASSYSQGWGNQPQHF TGTGCCAGCAGTTACAGTCAGGGATGGGGCAATCAGCCCCAGCATTTT
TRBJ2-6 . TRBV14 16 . CASRGTMFSGANVLTF TGTGCCAGCAGGGGGACAATGTTCTCTGGGGCCAACGTCCTGACTTTC